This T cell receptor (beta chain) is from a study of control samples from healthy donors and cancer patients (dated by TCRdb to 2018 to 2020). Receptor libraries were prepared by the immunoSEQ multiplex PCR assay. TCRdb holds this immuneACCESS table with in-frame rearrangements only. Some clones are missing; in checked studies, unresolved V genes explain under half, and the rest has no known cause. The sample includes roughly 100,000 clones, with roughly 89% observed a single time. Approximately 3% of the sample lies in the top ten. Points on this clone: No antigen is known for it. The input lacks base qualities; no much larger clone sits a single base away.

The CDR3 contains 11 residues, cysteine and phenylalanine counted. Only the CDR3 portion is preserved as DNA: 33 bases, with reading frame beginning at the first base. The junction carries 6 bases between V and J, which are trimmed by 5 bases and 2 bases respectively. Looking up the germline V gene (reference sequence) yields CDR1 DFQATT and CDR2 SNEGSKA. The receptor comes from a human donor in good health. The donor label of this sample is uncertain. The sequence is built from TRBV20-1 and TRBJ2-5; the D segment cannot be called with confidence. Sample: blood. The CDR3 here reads CSASIQETQYF. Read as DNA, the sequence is TGCAGTGCTTCTATACAAGAGACCCAGTACTTC.